This T cell receptor beta chain was sequenced for a study of CD8 T cells in Susac syndrome. The CDR3 runs to 14 residues. The V and J ends lost 3 bases and 2 bases respectively, with 9 bases between them. Looked up from germline, CDR1 is KGHSH and CDR2 is LQKENI. With random hexamers, 0.5 to 1 ug RNA was reverse transcribed. One entry per CDR3 protein, called by TCRdb with MiXCR from the immunoSEQ multiplex PCR reads. The data contain about 120,000 distinct CDR3 sequences, around nine tenths of them singletons. The source is a human donor in good health. The specimen sequenced was CD4+ T cells from PBMCs. The genes are TRBV18 and TRBJ2-3; no firm D call. The CDR3 loop reads CASSPTESTDTQYF. As DNA, the CDR3 is TGTGCCAGCTCACCGACGGAGTCCACAGATACGCAGTATTTT.